This TCR beta chain is from a study of patients and donors after allogeneic stem cell transplantation. CDR1 is MGHRA and CDR2 is YSYEKL in the germline V gene. Trimming took off 1 base at V and 3 bases at J, with 9 bases between the two ends. The CDR3 totals 14 residues. TCRdb re-called the RT-PCR reads through MiXCR, storing one row per CDR3 protein. The profile shows 800,000 to 1,000,000 distinct CDR3 sequences, about a sixth of them singletons. The chain recombines TRBV4-1 with TRBJ2-5; D is uncertain. This clonotype was sampled from a human donor who was either an allogeneic HSCT recipient or a stem cell or donor lymphocyte infusion donor (not recorded which). It is not recorded whose cells these are; they may come from a transplant donor. Sequences were obtained from blood, either unsorted or a sorted T cell fraction (not recorded which). CDR3 residues: CASSQAAQEETQYF. The DNA of the CDR3 is TGCGCCAGCAGCCAAGCGGCTCAGGAAGAGACCCAGTACTTC.